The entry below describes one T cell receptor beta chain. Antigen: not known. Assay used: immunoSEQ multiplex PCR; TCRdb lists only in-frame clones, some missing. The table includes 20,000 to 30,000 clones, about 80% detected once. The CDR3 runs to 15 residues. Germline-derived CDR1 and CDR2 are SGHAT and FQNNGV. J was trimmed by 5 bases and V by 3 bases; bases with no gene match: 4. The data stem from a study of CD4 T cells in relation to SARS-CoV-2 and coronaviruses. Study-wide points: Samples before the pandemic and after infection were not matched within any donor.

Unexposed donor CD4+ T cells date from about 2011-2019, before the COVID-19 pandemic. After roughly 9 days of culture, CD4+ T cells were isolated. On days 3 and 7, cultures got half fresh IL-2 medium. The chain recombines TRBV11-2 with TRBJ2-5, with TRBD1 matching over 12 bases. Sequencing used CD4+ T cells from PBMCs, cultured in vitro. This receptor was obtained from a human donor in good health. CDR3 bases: TGTGCCAGCAGCTTTGGGACAGGGGGCCAGGAGACCCAGTACTTC. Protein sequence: CASSFGTGGQETQYF.